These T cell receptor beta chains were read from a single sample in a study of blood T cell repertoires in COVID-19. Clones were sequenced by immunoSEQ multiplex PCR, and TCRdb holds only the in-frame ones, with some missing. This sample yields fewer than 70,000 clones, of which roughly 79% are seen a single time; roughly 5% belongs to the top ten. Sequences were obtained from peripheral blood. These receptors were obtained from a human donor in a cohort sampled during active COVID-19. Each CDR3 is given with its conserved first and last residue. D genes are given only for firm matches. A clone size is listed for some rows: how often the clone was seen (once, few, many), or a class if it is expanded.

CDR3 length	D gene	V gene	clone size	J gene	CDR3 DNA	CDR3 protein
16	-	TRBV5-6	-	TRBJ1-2	TGTGCCAGCAGATCCGAAACTGGTTCCCCTGCCAATGGCTACACCTTC	CASRSETGSPANGYTF
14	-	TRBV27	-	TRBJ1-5	TGTGCCAGCAGCTCAAGCGATAGCAATCAGCCCCAGCATTTT	CASSSSDSNQPQHF
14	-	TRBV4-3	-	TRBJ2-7	TGCGCCAGCAGCCAAGATCAGGGGTCCTACGAGCAGTACTTC	CASSQDQGSYEQYF
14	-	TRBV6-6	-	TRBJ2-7	TGTGCCAGCAGTTCCGCATTCGGGGGGCGTGAGCAGTACTTC	CASSSAFGGREQYF
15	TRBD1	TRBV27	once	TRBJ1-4	TGTGCCAGCAGTTTAAAAGGGACAGGGAATGAAAAACTGTTTTTT	CASSLKGTGNEKLFF
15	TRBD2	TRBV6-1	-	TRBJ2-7	TGTGCCAGCAGTGAAAGGATAGCGGGGGGCCCCGAGCAGTACTTC	CASSERIAGGPEQYF
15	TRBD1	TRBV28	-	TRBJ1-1	TGTGCCAGCAGTCCCATGCGACAGGGAGGAACTGAAGCTTTCTTT	CASSPMRQGGTEAFF
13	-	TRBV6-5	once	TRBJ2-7	TGTGCCAGCAGTTACTCCGGGGGTCACGAGCAGTACTTC	CASSYSGGHEQYF
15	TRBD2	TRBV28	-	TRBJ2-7	TGTGCCAGCAGTTCCGGGACTAGCGGATCCTACGAGCAGTACTTC	CASSSGTSGSYEQYF
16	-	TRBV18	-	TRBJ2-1	TGTGCCAGCTCACTAGTTGGCGGGCCGTCCTACAATGAGCAGTTCTTC	CASSLVGGPSYNEQFF
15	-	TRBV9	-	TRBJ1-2	TGTGCCAGCAGCTCGAGCCGGGAAGCTAACTATGGCTACACCTTC	CASSSSREANYGYTF
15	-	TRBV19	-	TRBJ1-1	TGTGCCAGTAGTCTCCCCGGACAGATGAACACTGAAGCTTTCTTT	CASSLPGQMNTEAFF
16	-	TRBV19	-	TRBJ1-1	TGTGCCAGTAGTATGATGGGCAGGGCGTTGAACACTGAAGCTTTCTTT	CASSMMGRALNTEAFF
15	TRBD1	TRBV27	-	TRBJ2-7	TGTGCCAGCAGTTTGTACCGGGACAGCCTGTACGAGCAGTACTTC	CASSLYRDSLYEQYF
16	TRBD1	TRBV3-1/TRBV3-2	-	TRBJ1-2	TGTGCCAGCAGCCTCTCGTCCCGGGACAGAAACTATGGCTACACCTTC	CASSLSSRDRNYGYTF
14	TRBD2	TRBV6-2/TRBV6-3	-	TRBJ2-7	TGTGCCAGCAGTCCACTAGCGGGAGTGTACGAGCAGTACTTC	CASSPLAGVYEQYF
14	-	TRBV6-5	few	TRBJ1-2	TGTGCCAGCAGTTACGGTACAGGGAGCCTTGGCTACACCTTC	CASSYGTGSLGYTF
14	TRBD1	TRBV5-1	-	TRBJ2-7	TGCGCCAGCAGCTTAGGGACAGGGGTTTACGAGCAGTACTTC	CASSLGTGVYEQYF
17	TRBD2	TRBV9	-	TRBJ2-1	TGTGCCAGCAGCACCGATAGCGGGAGGGCCCTCTACAATGAGCAGTTCTTC	CASSTDSGRALYNEQFF
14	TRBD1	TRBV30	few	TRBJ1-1	TGTGCCTGGAGCGTAGGGGGCTTTAACACTGAAGCTTTCTTT	CAWSVGGFNTEAFF
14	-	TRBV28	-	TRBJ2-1	TGTGCCAGCACCAAGGGGGGGCTCTACAATGAGCAGTTCTTC	CASTKGGLYNEQFF
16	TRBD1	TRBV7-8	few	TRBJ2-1	TGTGCCAGCAGCTTAAACAGGGGAAGCTCCTACAATGAGCAGTTCTTC	CASSLNRGSSYNEQFF
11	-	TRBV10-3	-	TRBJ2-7	TGTGCCATCAGTGAGCAGGCCGAGCAGTACTTC	CAISEQAEQYF
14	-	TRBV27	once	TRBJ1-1	TGTGCCGTTACGACCCCAGGGGAAGATGGTGAAGCTTTCTTT	CAVTTPGEDGEAFF
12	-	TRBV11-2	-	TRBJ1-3	TGTGCCAGCAGCTCCACTGGAAACACCATATATTTT	CASSSTGNTIYF
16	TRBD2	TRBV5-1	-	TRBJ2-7	TGCGCCAGCAGCTTGGACCCAGCGGGGGGGCCTCACGAGCAGTACTTC	CASSLDPAGGPHEQYF
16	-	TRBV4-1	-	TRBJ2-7	TGCGCCAGCAGCCAAGGGGTGGAGGGACGGAGCTACGAGCAGTACTTC	CASSQGVEGRSYEQYF
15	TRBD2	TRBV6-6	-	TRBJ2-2	TGTGCCAGCAGTTACAACGGGGGGAGGACCGGGGAGCTGTTTTTT	CASSYNGGRTGELFF
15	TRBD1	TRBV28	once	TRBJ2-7	TGTGCCAGCAGTCCCCGACTCACAGGGGCCCACGAGCAGTACTTC	CASSPRLTGAHEQYF
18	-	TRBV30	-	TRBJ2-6	TGTGCCTGGACCAAACCTCCCGGACAGTTCTCTGGGGCCAACGTCCTGACTTTC	CAWTKPPGQFSGANVLTF
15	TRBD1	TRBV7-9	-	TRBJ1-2	TGTGCCAGCAGCTCTCGGGACAGTCCTACGAGTGGCTACACCTTC	CASSSRDSPTSGYTF
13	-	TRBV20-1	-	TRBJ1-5	TGCAGTGCTAGTAGGCAGGGGAATCAGCCCCAGCATTTT	CSASRQGNQPQHF
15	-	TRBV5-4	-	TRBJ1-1	TGTGCCAGCAGCCGCCGGACAAACTATCACACTGAAGCTTTCTTT	CASSRRTNYHTEAFF
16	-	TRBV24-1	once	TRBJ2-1	TGTGCCACCAGTGATGCGACAGCATTCTCCTACAATGAGCAGTTCTTC	CATSDATAFSYNEQFF
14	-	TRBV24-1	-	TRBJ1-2	TGTGCCACCAGTGATGGTAGAACTAACTATGGCTACACCTTC	CATSDGRTNYGYTF
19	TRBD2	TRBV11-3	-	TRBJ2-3	TGTGCCAGCAGCTTAGACCCCCCGGGGATAGCGGGGAGCACAGATACGCAGTATTTT	CASSLDPPGIAGSTDTQYF
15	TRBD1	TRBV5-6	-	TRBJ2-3	TGTGCCAGCAGCCCCGCGGACAGGGTGTCAGATACGCAGTATTTT	CASSPADRVSDTQYF
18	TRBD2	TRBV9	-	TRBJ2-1	TGTGCCAGCAGCGCAACGACTAGCGGGATCCTATCCTACAATGAGCAGTTCTTC	CASSATTSGILSYNEQFF
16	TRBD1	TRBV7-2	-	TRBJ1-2	TGTGCCAGCAGCTTAGGGGGACAGGGACGGGACTATGGCTACACCTTC	CASSLGGQGRDYGYTF
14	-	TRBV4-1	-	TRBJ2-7	TGCGCCAGCAGCCACCCCACAGGGTCGGACGAGCAGTACTTC	CASSHPTGSDEQYF
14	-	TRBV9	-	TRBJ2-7	TGTGCCAGCAGCGTAGTCGGGGGAATGGGCGAGCAGTACTTC	CASSVVGGMGEQYF
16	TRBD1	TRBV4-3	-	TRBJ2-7	TGCGCCAGCAGCCAAGATTGGGACAGGGGGATTTACGAGCAGTACTTC	CASSQDWDRGIYEQYF
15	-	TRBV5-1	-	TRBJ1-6	TGCGCCAGCAGCTTGGGCACAGGCTATAATTCACCCCTCCACTTT	CASSLGTGYNSPLHF
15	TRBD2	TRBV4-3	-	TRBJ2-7	TGCGCCAGCAGCCAAGCTCCCCTACTAGCGGGAGGGCAGTACTTC	CASSQAPLLAGGQYF
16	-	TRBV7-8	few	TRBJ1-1	TGTGCCAGCAGCCCCCCGTCAGGGAGGGCGAACACTGAAGCTTTCTTT	CASSPPSGRANTEAFF
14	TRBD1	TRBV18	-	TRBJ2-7	TGTGCCAGCTCACCCACAGGGGGGAACTACGAGCAGTACTTC	CASSPTGGNYEQYF
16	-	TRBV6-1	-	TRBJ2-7	TGTGCCAGCAGTGAAAGTTCGGCGGGTATAGCGACCGAGCAGTACTTC	CASSESSAGIATEQYF
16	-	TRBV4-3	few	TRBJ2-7	TGCGCCAGCAGCCAAGCTTTGGGCAGGGGCTCCTACGAGCAGTACTTC	CASSQALGRGSYEQYF
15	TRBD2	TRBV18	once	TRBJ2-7	TGTGCCAGCTCACCACCGGGACTAGCGGCCTACGAGCAGTACTTC	CASSPPGLAAYEQYF
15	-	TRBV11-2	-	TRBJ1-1	TGTGCCAGCAGCTTATCTCCGGTTATGAACACTGAAGCTTTCTTT	CASSLSPVMNTEAFF
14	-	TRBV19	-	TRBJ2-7	TGTGCCAGTAGTATAGGCGATGCCTTCTACGAGCAGTACTTC	CASSIGDAFYEQYF
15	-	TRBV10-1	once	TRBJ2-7	TGCGCCAGCAGTGAGCGATCATTTGGGGCAGCCCATCAGTACTTC	CASSERSFGAAHQYF
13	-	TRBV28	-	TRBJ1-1	TGTGCCAGCAGCCGGGGAAGGAACACTGAAGCTTTCTTT	CASSRGRNTEAFF